This TCR beta chain was sequenced for a study of radiotherapy plus CTLA-4 blockade in lung cancer. Study-level background: Objective responses arose in approximately 17% of patients, and 31% experienced disease control. Notes on the study in general: In blood, early T cell clone dynamics reportedly predicted response best, together with interferon-beta.

The CDR3 has 12 residues. Between the trimmed V and J ends, which lost 4 bases and 8 bases, there was a span of 12 bases. Germline loops: CDR1 SGHRS, CDR2 YFSETQ. As concerns this clone: Its antigen is not known.

The table came from immunoSEQ multiplex PCR; TCRdb's copy has only in-frame clones and leaves some out. The data contain tens of thousands of clones, more than 60% of them singletons. This rearrangement joins TRBV5-1 to TRBJ1-2, with TRBD1 as a possible D gene (5 bases). The TCR was taken from a human donor with non-small cell lung cancer who had stable disease on radiotherapy plus ipilimumab. Sequences were derived from peripheral blood, sampled from a patient treated with radiotherapy plus ipilimumab. The CDR3 here is CASSQGPLGYTF. DNA for the CDR3: TGCGCCAGCAGCCAGGGCCCCCTGGGCTACACCTTC.